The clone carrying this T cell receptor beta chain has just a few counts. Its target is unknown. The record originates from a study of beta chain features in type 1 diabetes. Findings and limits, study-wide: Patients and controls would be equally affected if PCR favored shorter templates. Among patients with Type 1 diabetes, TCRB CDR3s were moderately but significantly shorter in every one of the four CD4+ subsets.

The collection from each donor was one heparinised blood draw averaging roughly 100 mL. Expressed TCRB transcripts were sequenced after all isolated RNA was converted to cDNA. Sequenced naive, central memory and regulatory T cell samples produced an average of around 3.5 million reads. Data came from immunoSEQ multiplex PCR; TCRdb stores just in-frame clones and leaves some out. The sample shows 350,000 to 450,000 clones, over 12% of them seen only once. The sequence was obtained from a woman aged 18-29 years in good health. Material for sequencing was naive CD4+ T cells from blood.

CDR3 sequence (DNA): TGTGCCAGCTCCCAGGGTGATGAGACCCAGTACTTC. Residues: CASSQGDETQYF. The gene calls are TRBV18 and TRBJ2-5, with D perhaps matching TRBD1 (5 bases). CDR1 and CDR2 (germline): KGHSH, LQKENI. This CDR3 is built from 12 residues. Between the trimmed V and J ends, which lost 6 bases and 5 bases, there was a span of 10 bases. The full variable domain, in which reference TRBV18 and TRBJ2-5 provide the parts outside the CDR3, is NAGVMQNPRHLVRRRGQEARLRCSPMKGHSHVYWYRQLPEEGLKFMVYLQKENIIDESGMPKERFSAEFPKEGPSILRIQQVVRGDSAAYFCASSQGDETQYFGPGTRLLVL.